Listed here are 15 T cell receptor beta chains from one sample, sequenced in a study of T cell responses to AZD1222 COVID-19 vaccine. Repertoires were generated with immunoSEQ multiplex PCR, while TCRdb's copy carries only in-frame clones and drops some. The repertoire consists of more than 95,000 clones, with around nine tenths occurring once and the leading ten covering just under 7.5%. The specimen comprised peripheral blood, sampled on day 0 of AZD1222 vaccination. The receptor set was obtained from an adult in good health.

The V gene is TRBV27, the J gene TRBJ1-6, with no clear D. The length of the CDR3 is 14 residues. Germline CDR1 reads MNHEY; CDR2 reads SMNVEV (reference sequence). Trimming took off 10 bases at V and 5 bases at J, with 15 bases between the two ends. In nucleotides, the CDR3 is TGTGCCACCGACGACCCGGTCCATAATTCACCCCTCCACTTT. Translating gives CATDDPVHNSPLHF.

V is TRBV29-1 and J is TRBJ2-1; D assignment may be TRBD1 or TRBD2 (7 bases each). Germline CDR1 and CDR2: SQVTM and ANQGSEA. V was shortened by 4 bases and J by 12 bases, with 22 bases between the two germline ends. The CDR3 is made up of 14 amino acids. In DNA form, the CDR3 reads TGCAGCGTTGTAATCGGGACAGTACGCGGGGGGCAGTTCTTC. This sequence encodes CSVVIGTVRGGQFF.

The chain's CDR3 is CAWSSTSGGPYNEQFF. The CDR3 DNA reads as TGTGCCTGGAGTTCGACTAGCGGGGGGCCCTACAATGAGCAGTTCTTC. The chain joins TRBV30 to TRBJ2-1; TRBD2 matches 13 bases. The CDR3 spans 16 residues. Germline V gene lookup returns CDR1 GTSNPN and CDR2 SVGIG (reference sequence). V lost 2 bases, J lost 2 bases, and 3 bases stayed unmatched.

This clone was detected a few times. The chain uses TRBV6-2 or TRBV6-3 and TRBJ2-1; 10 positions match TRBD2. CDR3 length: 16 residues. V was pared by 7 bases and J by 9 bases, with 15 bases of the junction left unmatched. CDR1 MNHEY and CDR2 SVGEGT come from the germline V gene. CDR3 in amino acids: CASTPMGLALGGEQFF. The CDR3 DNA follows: TGTGCCAGCACCCCCATGGGACTAGCGTTAGGGGGTGAGCAGTTCTTC.

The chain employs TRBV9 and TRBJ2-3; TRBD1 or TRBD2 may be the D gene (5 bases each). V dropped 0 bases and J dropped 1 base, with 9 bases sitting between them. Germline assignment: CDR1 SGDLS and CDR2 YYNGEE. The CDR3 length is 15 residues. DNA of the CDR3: TGTGCCAGCAGCGTAGGGGTGGGACGCACAGATACGCAGTATTTT. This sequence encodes CASSVGVGRTDTQYF.

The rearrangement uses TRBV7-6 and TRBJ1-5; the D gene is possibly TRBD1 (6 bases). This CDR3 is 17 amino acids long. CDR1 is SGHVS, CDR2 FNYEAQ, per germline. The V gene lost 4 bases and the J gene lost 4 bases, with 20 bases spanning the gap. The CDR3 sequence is CASSSLEGGPGNQPQHF. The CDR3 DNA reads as TGTGCCAGCAGCTCCCTCGAGGGGGGACCTGGGAATCAGCCCCAGCATTTT. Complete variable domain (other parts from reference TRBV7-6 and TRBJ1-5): GAGVSQSPRYKVTKRGQDVALRCDPISGHVSLYWYRQALGQGPEFLTYFNYEAQQDKSGLPNDRFSAERPEGSISTLTIQRTEQRDSAMYRCASSSLEGGPGNQPQHFGDGTRLSIL.

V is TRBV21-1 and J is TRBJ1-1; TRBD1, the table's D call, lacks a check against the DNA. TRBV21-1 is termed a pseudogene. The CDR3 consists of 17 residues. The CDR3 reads CASSKAGRGRLETEAFF. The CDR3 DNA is TGTGCCAGCAGCAAAGCAGGCAGGGGGCGCTTGGAAACTGAAGCTTTCTTT.

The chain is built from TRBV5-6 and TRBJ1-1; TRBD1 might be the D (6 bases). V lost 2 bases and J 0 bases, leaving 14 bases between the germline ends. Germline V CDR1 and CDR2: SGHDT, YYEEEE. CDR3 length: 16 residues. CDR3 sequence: CASSFRGGVMNTEAFF. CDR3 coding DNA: TGTGCCAGCAGCTTTAGAGGGGGGGTCATGAACACTGAAGCTTTCTTT.

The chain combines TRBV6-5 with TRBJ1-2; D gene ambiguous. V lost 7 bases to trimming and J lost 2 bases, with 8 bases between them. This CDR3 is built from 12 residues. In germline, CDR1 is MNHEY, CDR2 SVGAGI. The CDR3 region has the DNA TGTGCCAGCACCGGCACCAACTATGGCTACACCTTC. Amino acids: CASTGTNYGYTF.

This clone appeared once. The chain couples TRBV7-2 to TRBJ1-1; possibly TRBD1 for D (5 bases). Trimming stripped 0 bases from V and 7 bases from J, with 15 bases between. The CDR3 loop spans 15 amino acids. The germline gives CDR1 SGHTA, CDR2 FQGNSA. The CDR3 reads CASSLAWGGDSEAFF. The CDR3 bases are TGTGCCAGCAGCTTAGCGTGGGGGGGAGACAGTGAAGCTTTCTTT.

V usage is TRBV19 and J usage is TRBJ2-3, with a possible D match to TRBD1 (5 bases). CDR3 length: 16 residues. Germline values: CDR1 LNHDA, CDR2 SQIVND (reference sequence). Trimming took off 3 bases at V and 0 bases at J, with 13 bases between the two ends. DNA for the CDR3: TGTGCCAGTAGTATCCAGGGCTACTCTAGCACAGATACGCAGTATTTT. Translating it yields CASSIQGYSSTDTQYF. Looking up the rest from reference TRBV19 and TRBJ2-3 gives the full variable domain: DGGITQSPKYLFRKEGQNVTLSCEQNLNHDAMYWYRQDPGQGLRLIYYSQIVNDFQKGDIAEGYSVSREKKESFPLTVTSAQKNPTAFYLCASSIQGYSSTDTQYFGPGTRLTVL.

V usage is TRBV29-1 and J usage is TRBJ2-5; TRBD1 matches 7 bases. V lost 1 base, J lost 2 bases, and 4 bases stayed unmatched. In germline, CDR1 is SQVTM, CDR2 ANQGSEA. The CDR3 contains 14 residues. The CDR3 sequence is CSVEGQGVQETQYF. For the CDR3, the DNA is TGCAGCGTTGAAGGCCAGGGGGTTCAAGAGACCCAGTACTTC. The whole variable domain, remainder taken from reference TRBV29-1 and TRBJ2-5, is SAVISQKPSRDICQRGTSLTIQCQVDSQVTMMFWYRQQPGQSLTLIATANQGSEATYESGFVIDKFPISRPNLTFSTLTVSNMSPEDSSIYLCSVEGQGVQETQYFGPGTRLLVL.

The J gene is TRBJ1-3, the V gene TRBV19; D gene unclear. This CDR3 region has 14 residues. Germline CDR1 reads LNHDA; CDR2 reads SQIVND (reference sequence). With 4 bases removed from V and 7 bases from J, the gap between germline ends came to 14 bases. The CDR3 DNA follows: TGTGCCAGTAGTACCACATGGGAGCGGAACACCATATATTTT. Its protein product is CASSTTWERNTIYF.

DNA for the CDR3: TGCGCCAGCAGCTTCTCTAGCGGGAGGGCCATCAATGAGCAGTTCTTC. As protein: CASSFSSGRAINEQFF. V and J are TRBV5-1 and TRBJ2-1, with 12 bases matching TRBD2. The trim removed 2 bases at V and 6 bases at J, leaving 6 bases unmatched. Looked up from germline, CDR1 is SGHRS and CDR2 is YFSETQ. CDR3 length: 16 residues.

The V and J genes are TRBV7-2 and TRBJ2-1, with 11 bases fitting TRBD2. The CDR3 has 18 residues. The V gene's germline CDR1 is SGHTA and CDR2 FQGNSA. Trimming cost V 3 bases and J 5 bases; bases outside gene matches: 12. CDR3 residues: CASSFRRVVAGGHNEQFF. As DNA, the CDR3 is TGTGCCAGCAGCTTTCGTAGAGTGGTAGCGGGGGGGCACAATGAGCAGTTCTTC.